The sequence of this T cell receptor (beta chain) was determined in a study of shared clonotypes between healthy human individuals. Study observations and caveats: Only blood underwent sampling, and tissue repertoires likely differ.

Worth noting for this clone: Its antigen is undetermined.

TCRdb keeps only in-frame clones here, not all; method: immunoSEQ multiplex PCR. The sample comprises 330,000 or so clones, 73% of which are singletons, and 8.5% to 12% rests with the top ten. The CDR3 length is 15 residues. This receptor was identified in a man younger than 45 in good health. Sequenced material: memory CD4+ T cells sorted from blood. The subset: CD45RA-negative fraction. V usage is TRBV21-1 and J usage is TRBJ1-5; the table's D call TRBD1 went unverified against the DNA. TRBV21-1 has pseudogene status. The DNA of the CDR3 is TGTGCCAGCACACTCCAATCAGGGGGCAATCAGCCCCAGCATTTT. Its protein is CASTLQSGGNQPQHF.